These 21 T cell receptor beta chains were all obtained from the same sample, sequenced in a study of blood T cell repertoires in COVID-19. Generated by immunoSEQ multiplex PCR, the TCRdb table keeps only in-frame clones and is missing some. The profile shows around 100,000 clones, about four fifths of them singletons. The specimen sequenced was peripheral blood. The receptors derive from a man aged 35-49 years with active or convalescent COVID-19.

The chain links TRBV10-3 to TRBJ1-5; no definite D call. From germline, CDR1 is ENHRY and CDR2 SYGVKD. V lost 3 bases and J lost 7, with 13 bases in between. The CDR3 spans 14 residues. In DNA, the CDR3 is TGTGCCATCAGTGATGTCGAGGGTAGGCAGCCCCAGCATTTT. Translating gives CAISDVEGRQPQHF.

The V call is TRBV7-9, the J call TRBJ1-2, with 7 nucleotides matching TRBD1. Per germline, CDR1 SEHNR and CDR2 FQNEAQ (reference sequence). The CDR3 consists of 14 residues. V dropped 5 bases and J dropped 2; count of bases not matched to a gene: 5. The CDR3 spells CASSLGQSNYGYTF. The DNA for the CDR3 is TGTGCCAGCAGCCTGGGACAGTCAAACTATGGCTACACCTTC. Variable domain in full (rest from reference TRBV7-9 and TRBJ1-2): DTGVSQNPRHKITKRGQNVTFRCDPISEHNRLYWYRQTLGQGPEFLTYFQNEAQLEKSRLLSDRFSAERPKGSFSTLEIQRTEQGDSAMYLCASSLGQSNYGYTFGSGTRLTVV.

V gene TRBV25-1 combines with J gene TRBJ1-3, with D unclear. The CDR3 sequence is 17 residues long. CDR1 is MGHDK, CDR2 SYGVNS, per germline. Trimming shortened V by 2 bases and J by 0 bases, and 14 bases separated the two germline ends. The CDR3 here is CASSEDLPPYSGNTIYF. Here the CDR3 DNA reads TGTGCCAGCAGTGAAGACTTACCCCCCTACTCTGGAAACACCATATATTTT.

The chain employs TRBV11-2 and TRBJ1-2; tentatively, D is TRBD1 (6 bases). Germline V CDR1 and CDR2: SGHAT, FQNNGV. V was clipped by 5 bases and J by 4 bases, with 14 bases between them. The CDR3 consists of 14 residues. CDR3 nucleotides: TGTGCCAGCAGCAACTATGGACAGACCTATGGCTACACCTTC. It translates to CASSNYGQTYGYTF.

The rearrangement joins TRBV18 to TRBJ2-5, with 8 bases aligning to TRBD1. There are 15 residues in the CDR3. In germline, CDR1 is KGHSH, CDR2 LQKENI. Trimming at V came to 3 bases and at J to 2 bases, leaving 5 bases not matched to a gene. CDR3 DNA: TGTGCCAGCTCACCCGGACAGGGTGATCAAGAGACCCAGTACTTC. It is translated as CASSPGQGDQETQYF.

This sequence joins TRBV19 and TRBJ2-6; 8 bases map to TRBD1. This CDR3 region has 18 residues. The trim removed 3 bases at V and 0 bases at J, leaving 7 bases unmatched. Germline assignment: CDR1 LNHDA and CDR2 SQIVND (reference sequence). CDR3 region: CASSISGGAVSGANVLTF. CDR3 nucleotide sequence: TGTGCCAGTAGTATTTCAGGGGGCGCGGTCTCTGGGGCCAACGTCCTGACTTTC.

The CDR3 DNA reads TGTGCCAGTAGTATGCTGGGGACAGGGACACTAGAGACCCAGTACTTC. Translated: CASSMLGTGTLETQYF. The chain combines TRBV19 with TRBJ2-5, with TRBD1 matching over 9 bases. This CDR3 contains 16 residues. With V trimmed by 3 bases and J by 4 bases, 9 bases remained unmatched. The germline V gene encodes CDR1 LNHDA and CDR2 SQIVND (reference sequence).

The chain employs TRBV27 and TRBJ2-5; 7 positions agree with TRBD1. From germline, CDR1 is MNHEY and CDR2 SMNVEV (reference sequence). This CDR3 spans 14 amino acids. V gave up 7 bases and J gave up 2 bases; unmatched junction bases: 7. CDR3 bases: TGTGCCAGCAAAGGGGACAGCCTACAAGAGACCCAGTACTTC. This translates into CASKGDSLQETQYF.

This clone was found a few times. The chain links TRBV11-2 to TRBJ1-1, with 7 bases aligning to TRBD1. The CDR3 covers 15 residues. Unmatched junction bases numbered 8, after V lost 5 bases and J lost 2 bases. Per the germline V gene, CDR1 is SGHAT and CDR2 is FQNNGV. DNA for the CDR3: TGTGCCAGCAGCGTTACAGGGGTTCTAAACACTGAAGCTTTCTTT. Translating gives CASSVTGVLNTEAFF.

The rearrangement links TRBV7-8 to TRBJ1-5; TRBD1 might be the D (5 bases). Germline V gene data show CDR1 as SGHVS and CDR2 as FQNEAQ. This CDR3 is built from 14 residues. V was cut by 4 bases and J by 3 bases, with 10 bases left in between. CDR3 residues: CASSSDTSNQPQHF. DNA of the CDR3: TGTGCCAGCAGCTCGGACACCTCCAATCAGCCCCAGCATTTT.

This clone was recorded a few times. This chain joins TRBV4-1 and TRBJ2-2; D not certain. Germline V gene sequence: CDR1 MGHRA, CDR2 YSYEKL. The CDR3 runs to 14 residues. V was pared by 0 bases and J by 4 bases, with 6 bases between. CDR3 loop: CASSQDFSTGELFF. The CDR3 coding sequence is TGCGCCAGCAGCCAAGATTTTAGCACCGGGGAGCTGTTTTTT.

The genes are TRBV19 and TRBJ2-2; TRBD2 might be the D (5 bases). There are 12 residues in the CDR3. Trimming shortened V by 5 bases and J by 8 bases, and 9 bases separated the two germline ends. Germline V gives CDR1 LNHDA, CDR2 SQIVND (reference sequence). The CDR3, as DNA: TGTGCCAGTAGTCCCGGGGTTGGGGAGCTGTTTTTT. It yields the protein CASSPGVGELFF.

Only one count was recorded for this clone. V is TRBV7-6 and J is TRBJ2-3, with 8 positions matching TRBD2. This CDR3 comprises 14 residues. The V segment lost 3 bases and the J segment 6 bases; nucleotides outside the gene matches: 5. Germline values: CDR1 SGHVS, CDR2 FNYEAQ. The CDR3 is CASSFNGGADTQYF. CDR3 coding DNA: TGTGCCAGCAGCTTCAACGGGGGGGCCGATACGCAGTATTTT. Looking up the rest from reference TRBV7-6 and TRBJ2-3 gives the full variable domain: GAGVSQSPRYKVTKRGQDVALRCDPISGHVSLYWYRQALGQGPEFLTYFNYEAQQDKSGLPNDRFSAERPEGSISTLTIQRTEQRDSAMYRCASSFNGGADTQYFGPGTRLTVL.

The rearrangement joins TRBV30 to TRBJ2-2, with D unclear. V lost 3 bases to trimming and J lost 7 bases, with 9 bases between them. The CDR3 length is 12 residues. Germline V gene data show CDR1 as GTSNPN and CDR2 as SVGIG (reference sequence). The CDR3 loop is CAWSQSVGELFF. The CDR3 region has the DNA TGTGCCTGGAGCCAATCGGTCGGGGAGCTGTTTTTT. The whole variable domain, remainder taken from reference TRBV30 and TRBJ2-2, is SQTIHQWPATLVQPVGSPLSLECTVEGTSNPNLYWYRQAAGRGLQLLFYSVGIGQISSEVPQNLSASRPQDRQFILSSKKLLLSDSGFYLCAWSQSVGELFFGEGSRLTVL.

The V and J genes are TRBV12-3 or TRBV12-4 and TRBJ1-1; D may be TRBD1 (6 bases). The CDR3 sequence is 13 residues long. Trimming removed 6 bases from V and 2 bases from J, with 10 bases in between. The CDR3 is CASRPGHNTEAFF. CDR3 nucleotides: TGTGCCAGCAGGCCGGGACACAACACTGAAGCTTTCTTT.

The chain links TRBV14 to TRBJ2-3, with D maybe TRBD2 (5 bases). V gave up 0 bases and J gave up 2 bases, with 18 bases separating them. Germline V gene sequence: CDR1 SGHDN, CDR2 FVKESK. This CDR3 region has 18 residues. The CDR3 sequence: CASSQDVWGIGDTDTQYF. CDR3 nucleotides: TGTGCCAGCAGCCAAGATGTGTGGGGAATCGGGGACACAGATACGCAGTATTTT.

V gene TRBV10-1 combines with J gene TRBJ2-7; the match to TRBD1 covers 7 bases. This CDR3 is 12 amino acids long. J lost 5 bases, V lost 6 bases, and 4 bases had no gene match. The germline gives CDR1 WNHNN, CDR2 SYGVQD (reference sequence). DNA for the CDR3: TGCGCCAGCAGCCCTGACAGGGACGAGCAGTACTTC. Its protein is CASSPDRDEQYF.

The V call is TRBV18, the J call TRBJ1-3; possibly TRBD1 for D (6 bases). Trimming took off 0 bases at V and 0 bases at J, with 12 bases between the two ends. There are 17 residues in the CDR3. The germline CDR1 and CDR2 sequences are KGHSH and LQKENI. The CDR3 here is CASSPPTGSASGNTIYF. The CDR3 coding sequence is TGTGCCAGCTCACCACCGACAGGAAGCGCCTCTGGAAACACCATATATTTT.

This clone was recorded only once. The gene calls are TRBV11-2 and TRBJ1-2, with D uncertain. V lost 7 bases, J lost 0 bases, and 9 bases lay in between. Germline V gene data show CDR1 as SGHAT and CDR2 as FQNNGV. CDR3 length: 13 residues. The CDR3 here is CASNPGTNYGYTF. The CDR3 DNA follows: TGTGCCAGCAACCCAGGAACTAACTATGGCTACACCTTC. Drawing the rest from reference TRBV11-2 and TRBJ1-2, the complete variable domain is EAGVAQSPRYKIIEKRQSVAFWCNPISGHATLYWYQQILGQGPKLLIQFQNNGVVDDSQLPKDRFSAERLKGVDSTLKIQPAKLEDSAVYLCASNPGTNYGYTFGSGTRLTVV.

The chain carries TRBV6-5 and TRBJ2-1, with 9 nucleotides matching TRBD2. V lost 8 bases to trimming and J lost 6 bases; unmatched junction nucleotides: 8. Germline V lookup: CDR1 MNHEY, CDR2 SVGAGI. The CDR3 contains 14 residues. The DNA for the CDR3 is TGTGCCAGCCAGCGGGGGGCAACTTCCAATGAGCAGTTCTTC. It codes for CASQRGATSNEQFF.

The chain carries TRBV5-6 and TRBJ1-2; 7 bases fit TRBD1. The CDR3 has 15 residues. CDR1 is SGHDT and CDR2 is YYEEEE in the germline V gene. V lost 1 base and J lost 4; bases outside the gene matches: 7. CDR3 bases: TGTGCCAGCAGCTTGCCCCCCCCAGGGGGCTATGGCTACACCTTC. It codes for CASSLPPPGGYGYTF.